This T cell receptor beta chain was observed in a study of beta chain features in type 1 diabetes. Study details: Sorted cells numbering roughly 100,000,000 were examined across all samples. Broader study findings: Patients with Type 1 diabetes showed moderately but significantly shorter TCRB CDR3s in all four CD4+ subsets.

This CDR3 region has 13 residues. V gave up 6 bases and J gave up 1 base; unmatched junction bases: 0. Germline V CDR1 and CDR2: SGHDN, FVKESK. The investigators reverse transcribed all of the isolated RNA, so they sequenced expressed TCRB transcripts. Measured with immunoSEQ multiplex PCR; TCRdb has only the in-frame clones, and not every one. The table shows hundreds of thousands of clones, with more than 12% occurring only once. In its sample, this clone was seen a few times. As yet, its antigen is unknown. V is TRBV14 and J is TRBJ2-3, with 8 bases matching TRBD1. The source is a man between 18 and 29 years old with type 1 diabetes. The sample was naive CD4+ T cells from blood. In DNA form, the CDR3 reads TGTGCCAGCAGGGGACAGGGCACAGATACGCAGTATTTT. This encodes CASRGQGTDTQYF.